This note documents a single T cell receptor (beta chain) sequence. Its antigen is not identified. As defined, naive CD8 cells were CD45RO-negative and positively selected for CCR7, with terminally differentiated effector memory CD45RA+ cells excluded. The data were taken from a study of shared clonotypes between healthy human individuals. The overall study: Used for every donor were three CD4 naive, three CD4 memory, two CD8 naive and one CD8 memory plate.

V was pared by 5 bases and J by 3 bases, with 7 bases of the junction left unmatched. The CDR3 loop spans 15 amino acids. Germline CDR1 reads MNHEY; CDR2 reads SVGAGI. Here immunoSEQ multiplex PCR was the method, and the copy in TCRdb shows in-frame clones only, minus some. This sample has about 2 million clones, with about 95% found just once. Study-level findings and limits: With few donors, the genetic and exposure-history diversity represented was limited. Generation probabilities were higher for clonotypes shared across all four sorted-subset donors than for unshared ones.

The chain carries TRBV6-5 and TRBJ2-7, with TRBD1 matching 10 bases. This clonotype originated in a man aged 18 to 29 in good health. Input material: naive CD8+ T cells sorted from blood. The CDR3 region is CASSQGTGEGYEQYF. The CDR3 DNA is TGTGCCAGCAGTCAAGGGACAGGGGAGGGCTACGAGCAGTACTTC.